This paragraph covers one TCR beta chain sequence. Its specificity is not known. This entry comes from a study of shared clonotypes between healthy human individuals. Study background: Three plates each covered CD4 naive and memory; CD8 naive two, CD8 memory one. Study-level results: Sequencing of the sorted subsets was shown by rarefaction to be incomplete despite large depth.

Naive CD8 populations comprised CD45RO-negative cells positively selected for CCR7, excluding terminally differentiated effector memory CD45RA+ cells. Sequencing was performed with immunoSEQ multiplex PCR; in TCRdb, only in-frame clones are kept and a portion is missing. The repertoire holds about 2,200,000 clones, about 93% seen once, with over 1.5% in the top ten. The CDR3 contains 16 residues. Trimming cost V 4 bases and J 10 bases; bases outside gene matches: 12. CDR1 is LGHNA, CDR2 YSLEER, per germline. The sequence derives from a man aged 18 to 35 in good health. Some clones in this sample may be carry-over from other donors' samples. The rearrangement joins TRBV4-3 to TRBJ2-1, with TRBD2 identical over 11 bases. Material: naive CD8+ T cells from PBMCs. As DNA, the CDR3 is TGCGCCAGCAGCCCGCGATCCTTAGCGGGAGGGCCGGAGCAGTTCTTC. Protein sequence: CASSPRSLAGGPEQFF.